A single sample gave rise to the 8 T cell receptor beta chains below, sequenced in a study of T cells in Graves' hyperthyroidism and ophthalmopathy. Amplification of TCR beta CDR3 regions used RNA as the template. TCR CDR3 underwent first-round RT-PCR with the HTBI primer set. TCRdb re-called the multiplex PCR reads with MiXCR, one entry per CDR3 protein. In the table there are some 550,000 distinct CDR3 sequences, approximately 15% of which are singletons. What was sequenced was blood. These receptor sequences come from a woman aged 40 to 55 with Graves' ophthalmopathy.

With regard to this clonotype: This sequence may be a read error, since a much larger clone differs from it by one base. The chain joins TRBV3-1 to TRBJ2-7; D is perhaps TRBD2 (5 bases). Germline CDR1 reads LGHDT; CDR2 reads YNNKEL (reference sequence). V gave up 7 bases and J gave up 6 bases, with 10 bases separating them. The CDR3 totals 11 residues. The CDR3 coding sequence is TGTGCCAGCATGCCTCGGGGCGAGCAGTACTTC. Protein: CASMPRGEQYF.

The CDR3 nucleotides are TGTGCCAGCAGTTTAGACCCACTTGCTGAAAAACTGTTTTTT. Translating gives CASSLDPLAEKLFF. The chain joins TRBV12-3 or TRBV12-4 to TRBJ1-4; D uncertain. Trimming removed 1 base from V and 7 bases from J, with 10 bases in between. The length of the CDR3 is 14 residues.

This clonotype was recorded at least ten times. Here the CDR3 DNA reads TGCAGTGCTAGAGATCTCCAGCGGGAGGGAACCTACGAGCAGTACTTC. Protein: CSARDLQREGTYEQYF. This chain joins TRBV20-1 and TRBJ2-7, with 10 nucleotides matching TRBD2. This CDR3 comprises 16 residues. V shed 0 bases, J shed 2 bases, and the junction held 7 bases outside the gene matches. Germline V gene sequence: CDR1 DFQATT, CDR2 SNEGSKA (reference sequence).

The rearrangement uses TRBV5-1 and TRBJ2-5; D gene ambiguous. Germline CDR1 SGHRS, CDR2 YFSETQ. With 3 bases removed from V and 5 bases from J, the gap between germline ends came to 11 bases. CDR3 length: 13 residues. The CDR3 region has the DNA TGCGCCAGCAGCTCTTCGTCGAGGGAGACCCAGTACTTC. Translated, it gives CASSSSSRETQYF.

The chain recombines TRBV18 with TRBJ2-1; 8 bases match TRBD2. The CDR3 runs to 17 residues. Per the germline V gene, CDR1 is KGHSH and CDR2 is LQKENI. V lost 2 bases and J lost 4; bases outside the gene matches: 10. CDR3 sequence (DNA): TGTGCCAGCTCACCAGGACTAGCCGACCTCGTATACAATGAGCAGTTCTTC. Protein sequence: CASSPGLADLVYNEQFF.

This clonotype was counted many times. This chain connects TRBV5-1 to TRBJ1-6; D might be TRBD1 (5 bases). Germline CDR1 and CDR2: SGHRS and YFSETQ. The CDR3 runs 17 residues. V was pared by 0 bases and J by 8 bases, with 18 bases between. CDR3 region: CASSLEVGTALDSPLHF. CDR3 bases: TGCGCCAGCAGCTTGGAAGTGGGGACGGCTTTGGATTCACCCCTCCACTTT.

The gene calls are TRBV5-4 and TRBJ1-2, with 7 bases lining up with TRBD1. CDR1 is SGHNT and CDR2 is YYREEE in the germline V gene (reference sequence). This CDR3 contains 14 residues. Unmatched junction bases numbered 8, after V lost 4 bases and J lost 5 bases. In nucleotides, the CDR3 is TGTGCCAGCAGCATGGACAGGCAAGGTTATGGCTACACCTTC. Amino acids: CASSMDRQGYGYTF.

This clonotype was counted a few times. The chain is built from TRBV20-1 and TRBJ2-5; no definite D call. The CDR3 runs 15 residues. V was shortened by 6 bases and J by 4 bases, with 21 bases between the two germline ends. From germline, CDR1 is DFQATT and CDR2 SNEGSKA (reference sequence). CDR3: CSAGGSVLFGETQYF. CDR3 nucleotides: TGCAGTGCCGGCGGCTCAGTTCTGTTCGGAGAGACCCAGTACTTC.